The 11 T cell receptor beta chains in this list originate from one sample, sequenced in a study of vaccination and CD4 T cells after COVID-19. The sample's treatment: approximately 9-day PBMC culture with coronavirus spike peptide pools or control peptides (ViraFEST assay). Their recognized antigens are unknown. The Oncomine TCR Beta short-read assay was applied to DNA of cultured CD4+ T cells. TCRdb independently ran MiXCR on the PCR reads; one entry per CDR3 protein. The data show about 20,000 distinct CDR3 sequences, less than 50% seen once. The specimen sequenced was CD4+ T cells from blood, cultured in vitro. These receptors all come from a human donor who had recovered from COVID-19.

The table lists this clonotype with a few counts. In nucleotides, the CDR3 is TGCAGTGCAAACGGCAGAGGCAATCAGCCCCAGCATTTT. Its translation is CSANGRGNQPQHF. The rearrangement links TRBV20-1 to TRBJ1-5; no definite D call. Trimming pared 6 bases from V and 2 bases from J, leaving 11 bases between. There are 13 residues in the CDR3. CDR1 and CDR2 (germline): DFQATT, SNEGSKA (reference sequence).

This clonotype came up a few times. Here the CDR3 reads CASSLTYNEQFF. In nucleotides, the CDR3 is TGTGCCAGCAGCCTCACCTACAATGAGCAGTTCTTC. The V gene is TRBV28, the J gene TRBJ2-1; D is ambiguous. The CDR3 sequence is 12 residues long. Trimming shortened V by 6 bases and J by 2 bases, and 5 bases separated the two germline ends. Germline V CDR1 and CDR2: MDHEN, SYDVKM.

The CDR3 loop is CSARSTGGSYNSPLHF. The CDR3 DNA follows: TGCAGTGCTAGGTCAACAGGGGGCTCCTATAATTCACCCCTCCACTTT. The rearrangement uses TRBV20-1 and TRBJ1-6; 8 bases map to TRBD1. The CDR3 contains 16 residues. J was trimmed by 0 bases and V by 3 bases; bases with no gene match: 4. Germline values: CDR1 DFQATT, CDR2 SNEGSKA (reference sequence).

This clonotype showed up just a few times. The genes are TRBV7-8 and TRBJ2-1, with D perhaps TRBD1 (6 bases). From germline, CDR1 is SGHVS and CDR2 FQNEAQ. V was shortened by 8 bases and J by 5 bases, with 19 bases between the two germline ends. This CDR3 comprises 15 residues. This CDR3 reads CASSHQGRINNEQFF. The CDR3 DNA is TGTGCCAGCTCACACCAGGGGCGGATAAACAATGAGCAGTTCTTC.

The gene calls are TRBV5-1 and TRBJ1-2; 7 nucleotides match TRBD1. CDR3 length equals 16 residues. With 1 base clipped from V and 4 bases from J, the junction kept 10 bases outside the gene matches. The germline gives CDR1 SGHRS, CDR2 YFSETQ. CDR3 region: CASSLLGGADSYGYTF. CDR3 nucleotide sequence: TGCGCCAGCAGCTTGCTAGGGGGCGCGGATAGCTATGGCTACACCTTC.

The J gene is TRBJ1-4, the V gene TRBV15; tentatively, D is TRBD1 (5 bases). Trimming removed 2 bases from V and 2 bases from J, with 9 bases in between. The CDR3 runs 15 residues. Germline CDR1 is LNHNV and CDR2 is YYDKDF (reference sequence). The CDR3 bases are TGTGCCACCAGCAGACTGACAGAGACTAATGAAAAACTGTTTTTT. Translated: CATSRLTETNEKLFF.

V usage is TRBV2 and J usage is TRBJ2-2; D assignment may be TRBD1 or TRBD2 (5 bases each). CDR3 size: 19 residues. CDR1 SNHLY and CDR2 FYNNEI come from the germline V gene. Trimming cost V 1 base and J 2 bases, with 20 bases left between them. CDR3 in DNA: TGTGCCAGCAGTGAAGGTTCTTGGGTCGGGACGACCAACACCGGGGAGCTGTTTTTT. Amino acids: CASSEGSWVGTTNTGELFF. Drawing the rest from reference TRBV2 and TRBJ2-2, the complete variable domain is EPEVTQTPSHQVTQMGQEVILRCVPISNHLYFYWYRQILGQKVEFLVSFYNNEISEKSEIFDDQFSVERPDGSNFTLKIRSTKLEDSAMYFCASSEGSWVGTTNTGELFFGEGSRLTVL.

The V and J genes are TRBV4-2 and TRBJ2-2; D is ambiguous. Trimming removed 0 bases at V and 4 bases at J, with 3 bases between. CDR1 is LGHNA and CDR2 is YNFKEQ in the germline V gene. The CDR3 has 13 amino acids. CDR3 nucleotides: TGTGCCAGCAGCCAAGAACGCACCGGGGAGCTGTTTTTT. This translates into CASSQERTGELFF.

This clonotype has a single count. The chain combines TRBV27 with TRBJ2-5; possible D gene TRBD1, 6 bases. The V gene lost 5 bases and the J gene lost 5 bases, with 21 bases spanning the gap. The CDR3 extends over 16 amino acids. Germline V lookup: CDR1 MNHEY, CDR2 SMNVEV (reference sequence). CDR3 DNA: TGTGCCAGCAGTCCTGTGACAGGTTCGCACGGGGAGACCCAGTACTTC. Translated: CASSPVTGSHGETQYF.

The V gene is TRBV30, the J gene TRBJ1-1, with unresolved D. This CDR3 is 12 amino acids long. CDR1 and CDR2 (germline): GTSNPN, SVGIG (reference sequence). V shed 0 bases and J shed 0 bases, with 2 bases lying between them. CDR3 amino acids: CAWSVLNTEAFF. The CDR3 DNA follows: TGTGCCTGGAGTGTACTGAACACTGAAGCTTTCTTT.

In its sample, this clonotype is medium-sized. The rearrangement links TRBV3-1 to TRBJ1-5, with D unclear. This CDR3 region has 12 residues. CDR1 and CDR2 (germline): LGHDT, YNNKEL (reference sequence). Deletions cut 1 base from V and 8 bases from J, with 6 bases between. The CDR3 spells CASSQGGKPQHF. The CDR3 DNA reads TGTGCCAGCAGCCAAGGAGGGAAGCCCCAGCATTTT.